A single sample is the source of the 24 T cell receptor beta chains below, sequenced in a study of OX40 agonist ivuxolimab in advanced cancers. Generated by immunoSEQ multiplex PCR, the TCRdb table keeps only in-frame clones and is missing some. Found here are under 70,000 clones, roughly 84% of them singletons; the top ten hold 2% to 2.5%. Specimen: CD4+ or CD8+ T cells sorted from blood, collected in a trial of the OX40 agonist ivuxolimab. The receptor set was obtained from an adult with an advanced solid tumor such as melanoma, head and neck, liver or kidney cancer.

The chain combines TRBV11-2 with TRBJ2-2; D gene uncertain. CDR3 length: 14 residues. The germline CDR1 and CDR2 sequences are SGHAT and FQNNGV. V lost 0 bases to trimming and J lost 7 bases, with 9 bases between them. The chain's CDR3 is CASSLDRPSGELFF. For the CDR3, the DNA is TGTGCCAGCAGCTTAGATCGGCCGAGCGGGGAGCTGTTTTTT.

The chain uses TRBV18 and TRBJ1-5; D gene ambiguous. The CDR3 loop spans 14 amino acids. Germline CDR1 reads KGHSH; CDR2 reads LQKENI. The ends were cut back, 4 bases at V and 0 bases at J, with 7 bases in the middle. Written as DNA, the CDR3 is TGTGCCAGCTCACTCCAGGCTAGCAATCAGCCCCAGCATTTT. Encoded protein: CASSLQASNQPQHF. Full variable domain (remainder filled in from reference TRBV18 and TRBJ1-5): NAGVMQNPRHLVRRRGQEARLRCSPMKGHSHVYWYRQLPEEGLKFMVYLQKENIIDESGMPKERFSAEFPKEGPSILRIQQVVRGDSAAYFCASSLQASNQPQHFGDGTRLSIL.

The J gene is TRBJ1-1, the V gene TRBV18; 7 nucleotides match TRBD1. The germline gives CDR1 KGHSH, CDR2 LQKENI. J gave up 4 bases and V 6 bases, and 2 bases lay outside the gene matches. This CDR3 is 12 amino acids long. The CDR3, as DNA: TGTGCCAGCTCGAGGGGGCTCACTGAAGCTTTCTTT. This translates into CASSRGLTEAFF.

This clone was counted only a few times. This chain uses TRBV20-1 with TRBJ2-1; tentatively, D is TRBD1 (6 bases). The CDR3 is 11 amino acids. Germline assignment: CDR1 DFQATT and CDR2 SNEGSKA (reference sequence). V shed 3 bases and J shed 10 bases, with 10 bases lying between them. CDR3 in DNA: TGCAGTGCTAGGGCCGGGACAGAGCAGTTCTTC. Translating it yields CSARAGTEQFF.

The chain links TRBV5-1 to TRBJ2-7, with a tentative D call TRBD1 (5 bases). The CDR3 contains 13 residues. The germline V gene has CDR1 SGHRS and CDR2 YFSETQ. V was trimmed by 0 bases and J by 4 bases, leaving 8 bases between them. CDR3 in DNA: TGCGCCAGCAGCTTGGGGGGCGAGTACGAGCAGTACTTC. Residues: CASSLGGEYEQYF.

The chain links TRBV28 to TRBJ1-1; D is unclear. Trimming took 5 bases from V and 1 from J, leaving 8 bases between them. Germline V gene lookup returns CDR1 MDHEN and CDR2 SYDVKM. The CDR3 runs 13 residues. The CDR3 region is CASSPRTNTEAFF. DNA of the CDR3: TGTGCCAGCAGTCCGCGGACGAACACTGAAGCTTTCTTT.

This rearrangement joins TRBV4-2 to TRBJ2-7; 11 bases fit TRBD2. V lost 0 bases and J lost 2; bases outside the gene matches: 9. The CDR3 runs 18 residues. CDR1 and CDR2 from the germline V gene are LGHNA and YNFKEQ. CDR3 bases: TGTGCCAGCAGCCAAGATTGGCTAGCGGGGGGCAAAACCTACGAGCAGTACTTC. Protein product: CASSQDWLAGGKTYEQYF.

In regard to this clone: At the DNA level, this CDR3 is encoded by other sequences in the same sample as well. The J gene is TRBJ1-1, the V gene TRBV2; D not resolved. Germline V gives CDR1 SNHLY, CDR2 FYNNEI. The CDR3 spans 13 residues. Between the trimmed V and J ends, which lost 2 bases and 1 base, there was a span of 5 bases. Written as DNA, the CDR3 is TGTGCCAGCAGTGAATTGGAGAACACTGAAGCTTTCTTT. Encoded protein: CASSELENTEAFF.

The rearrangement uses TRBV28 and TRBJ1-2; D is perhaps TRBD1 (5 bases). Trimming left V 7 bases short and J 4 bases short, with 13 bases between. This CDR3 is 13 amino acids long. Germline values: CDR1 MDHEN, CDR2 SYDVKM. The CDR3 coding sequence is TGTGCCAGCACCCTGGGGGGGACCTATGGCTACACCTTC. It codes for CASTLGGTYGYTF.

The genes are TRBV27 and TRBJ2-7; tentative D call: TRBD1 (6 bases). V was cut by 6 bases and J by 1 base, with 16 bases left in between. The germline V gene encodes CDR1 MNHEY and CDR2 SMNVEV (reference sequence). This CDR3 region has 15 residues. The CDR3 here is CASSPSVRGSYEQYF. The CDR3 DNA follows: TGTGCCAGCAGCCCTTCGGTTAGGGGGTCCTACGAGCAGTACTTC.

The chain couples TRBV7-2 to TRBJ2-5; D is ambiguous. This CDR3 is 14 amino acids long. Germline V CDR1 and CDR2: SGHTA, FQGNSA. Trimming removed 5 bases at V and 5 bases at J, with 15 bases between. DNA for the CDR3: TGTGCCAGCAGCATAGAACTATCGCTGGAGACCCAGTACTTC. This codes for CASSIELSLETQYF.

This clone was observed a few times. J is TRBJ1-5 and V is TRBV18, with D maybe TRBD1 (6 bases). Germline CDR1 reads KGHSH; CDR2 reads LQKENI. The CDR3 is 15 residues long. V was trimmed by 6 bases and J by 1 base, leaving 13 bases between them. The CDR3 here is CASSLTGFSNQPQHF. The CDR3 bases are TGTGCCAGCTCCCTCACAGGGTTCAGCAATCAGCCCCAGCATTTT.

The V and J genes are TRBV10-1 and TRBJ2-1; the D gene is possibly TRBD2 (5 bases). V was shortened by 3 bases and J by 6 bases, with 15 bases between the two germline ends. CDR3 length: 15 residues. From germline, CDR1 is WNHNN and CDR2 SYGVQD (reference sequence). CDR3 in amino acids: CASSESLATINEQFF. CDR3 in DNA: TGCGCCAGCAGTGAATCTTTAGCGACGATCAATGAGCAGTTCTTC.

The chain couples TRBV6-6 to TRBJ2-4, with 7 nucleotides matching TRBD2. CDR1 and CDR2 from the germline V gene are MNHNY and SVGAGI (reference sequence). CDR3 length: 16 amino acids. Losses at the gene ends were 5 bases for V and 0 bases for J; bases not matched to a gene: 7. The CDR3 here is CASSRGGILAKNIQYF. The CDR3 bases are TGTGCCAGCAGTCGGGGAGGGATACTAGCCAAAAACATTCAGTACTTC.

The CDR3 DNA reads as TGCAGCGTAGGACAGGGCAGTTACGAGCAGTACTTC. It specifies CSVGQGSYEQYF. The chain links TRBV29-1 to TRBJ2-7; 8 nucleotides align to TRBD1. The V and J ends lost 6 bases and 4 bases, in that order; junction bases with no gene match: 5. CDR1 is SQVTM and CDR2 is ANQGSEA in the germline V gene. This CDR3 has 12 residues.

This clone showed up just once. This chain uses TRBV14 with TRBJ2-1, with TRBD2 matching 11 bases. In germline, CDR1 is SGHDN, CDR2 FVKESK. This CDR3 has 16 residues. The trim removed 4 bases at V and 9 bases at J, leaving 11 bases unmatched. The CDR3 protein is CASSRLRDSGRGEQFF. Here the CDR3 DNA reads TGTGCCAGCAGCCGCCTAAGGGATAGCGGGAGGGGTGAGCAGTTCTTC. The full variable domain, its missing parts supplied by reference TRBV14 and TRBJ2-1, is EAGVTQFPSHSVIEKGQTVTLRCDPISGHDNLYWYRRVMGKEIKFLLHFVKESKQDESGMPNNRFLAERTGGTYSTLKVQPAELEDSGVYFCASSRLRDSGRGEQFFGPGTRLTVL.

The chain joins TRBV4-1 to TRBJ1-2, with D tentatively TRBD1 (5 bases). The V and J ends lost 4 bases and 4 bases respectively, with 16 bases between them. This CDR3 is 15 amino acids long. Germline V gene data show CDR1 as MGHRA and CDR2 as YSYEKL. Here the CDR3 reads CASSPGGVSLYGYTF. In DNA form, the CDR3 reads TGCGCCAGCAGCCCCGGGGGGGTCAGTCTCTATGGCTACACCTTC.

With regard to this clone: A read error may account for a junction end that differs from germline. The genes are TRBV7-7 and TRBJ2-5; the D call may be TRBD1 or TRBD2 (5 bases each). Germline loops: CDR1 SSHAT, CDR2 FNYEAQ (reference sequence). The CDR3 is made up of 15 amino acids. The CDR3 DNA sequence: TGTGCTAGCAGCTTAGCGAAGGGGCCGAGAGAGACCCAGTACTTC. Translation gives CASSLAKGPRETQYF.

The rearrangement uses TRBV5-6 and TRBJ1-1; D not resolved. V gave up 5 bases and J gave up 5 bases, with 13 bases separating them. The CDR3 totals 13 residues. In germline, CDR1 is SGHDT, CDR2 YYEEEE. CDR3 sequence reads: CASRRVLGTEAFF. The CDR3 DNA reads TGTGCCAGCAGGCGGGTACTCGGGACTGAAGCTTTCTTT.

CDR3 in DNA: TGTGCCAGCAGTGAGGGGGGTCAGCCCCAGCATTTT. Translating it yields CASSEGGQPQHF. The V gene is TRBV28, the J gene TRBJ1-5; D possibly corresponds to TRBD1 (6 bases). The CDR3 loop spans 12 amino acids. V gave up 5 bases and J gave up 6 bases, with 8 bases separating them. Germline CDR1 MDHEN, CDR2 SYDVKM.

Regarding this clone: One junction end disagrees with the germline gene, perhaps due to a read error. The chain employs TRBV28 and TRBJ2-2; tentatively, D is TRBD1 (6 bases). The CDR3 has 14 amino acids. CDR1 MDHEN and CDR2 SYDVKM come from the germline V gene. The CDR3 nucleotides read TGTGCCAGCAGTTCCAGACAGGACACCGGGGAGCTGGTTTTT. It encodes CASSSRQDTGELVF.

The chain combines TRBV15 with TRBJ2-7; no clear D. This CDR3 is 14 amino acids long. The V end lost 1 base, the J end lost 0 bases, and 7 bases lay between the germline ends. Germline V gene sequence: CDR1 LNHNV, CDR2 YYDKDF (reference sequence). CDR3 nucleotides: TGTGCCACCAGCAGAGTTGATAGCTCCTACGAGCAGTACTTC. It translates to CATSRVDSSYEQYF.

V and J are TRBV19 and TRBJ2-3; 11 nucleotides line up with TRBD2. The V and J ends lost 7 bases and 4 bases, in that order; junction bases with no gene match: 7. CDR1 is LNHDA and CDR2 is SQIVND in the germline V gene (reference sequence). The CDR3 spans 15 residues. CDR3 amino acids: CASKPLAGVPDTQYF. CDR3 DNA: TGTGCCAGTAAACCACTAGCGGGAGTTCCAGATACGCAGTATTTT.

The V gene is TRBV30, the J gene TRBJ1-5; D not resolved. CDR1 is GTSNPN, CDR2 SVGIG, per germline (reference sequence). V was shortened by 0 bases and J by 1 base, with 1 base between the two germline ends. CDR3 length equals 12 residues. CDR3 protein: CAWSVSNQPQHF. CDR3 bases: TGTGCCTGGAGTGTAAGCAATCAGCCCCAGCATTTT.